This section outlines one T cell receptor beta chain sequence together with its context. Its antigen is unidentified. cDNA synthesis used the whole RNA isolate, giving expressed TCRB sequences. Method: immunoSEQ multiplex PCR; TCRdb's copy keeps in-frame clones and lacks some. The data show fewer than 250,000 clones, with about 71% seen just once and about 0.051% held by the top ten. V lost 0 bases to trimming and J lost 8 bases, with 7 bases between them. The CDR3 sequence is 11 residues long. Germline V gene data show CDR1 as GTSNPN and CDR2 as SVGIG (reference sequence). The entry originates in a study of beta chain features in type 1 diabetes. Study results and caveats: For patients and controls alike, PCR might favor shorter templates to the same degree.

V gene TRBV30 combines with J gene TRBJ1-1; D gene unclear. The sequenced sample was naive CD4+ T cells from blood. This TCR was recovered from a man aged 25 to 40 in good health. CDR3 nucleotide sequence: TGTGCCTGGAGTGTAGTATTGGAAGCTTTCTTT. Translated, it gives CAWSVVLEAFF.